Included here is one T cell receptor (beta chain) sequence, with context. Its antigen is unidentified. Some clones are missing from TCRdb's copy, which holds only in-frame ones; the method was immunoSEQ multiplex PCR. The repertoire consists of 350,000 to 450,000 clones, with under 95% occurring once and the leading ten covering about 3.9%. This entry is derived from a study of Ad26.COV2.S vaccination and SARS-CoV-2 variants. Study conclusions and caveats: Placebo recipients trailed vaccine recipients in spike-specific TCR breadth. Total T cell responses may have been underestimated by the TCR breadth and depth analyses.

Germline CDR1 reads MNHEY; CDR2 reads SVGAGI. V trimming: 5 bases; J trimming: 6 bases; junction bases outside the gene matches: 5. CDR3 length: 13 residues. This receptor was identified in a human donor who had recovered from COVID-19. Sequenced material: peripheral blood, taken after recovery from COVID-19. This chain connects TRBV6-5 to TRBJ2-7; 9 bases match TRBD1. CDR3 nucleotide sequence: TGTGCCAGCAGTCCGGGACAGGGCCGCGAGCAGTACTTC. Encoded protein: CASSPGQGREQYF.